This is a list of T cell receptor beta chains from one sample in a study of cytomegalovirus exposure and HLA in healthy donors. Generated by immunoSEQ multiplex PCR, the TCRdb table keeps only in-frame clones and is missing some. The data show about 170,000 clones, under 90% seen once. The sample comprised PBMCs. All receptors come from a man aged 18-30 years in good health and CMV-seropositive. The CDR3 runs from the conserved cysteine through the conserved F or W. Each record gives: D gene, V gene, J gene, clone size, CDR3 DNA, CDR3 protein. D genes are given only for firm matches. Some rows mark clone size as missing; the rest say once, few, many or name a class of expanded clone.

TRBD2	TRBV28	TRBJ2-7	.	TGTGCCAGCACATCTAGCGGGACCTACGAGCAGTACTTC	CASTSSGTYEQYF
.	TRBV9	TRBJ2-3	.	TGTGCCAGCAGCGTAGGGAGTGGACGGAGCGGGGATACGCAGTATTTT	CASSVGSGRSGDTQYF
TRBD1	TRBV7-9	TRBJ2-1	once	TGTGCCAGCAGCCCACGACAGGGGGCGAGCGGTGAGCAGTTCTTC	CASSPRQGASGEQFF
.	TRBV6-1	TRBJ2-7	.	TGTGCCAGCAGTGACTCGGAACAGGGAACTCGGTACTTC	CASSDSEQGTRYF
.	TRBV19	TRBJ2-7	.	TGTGCCAGTAGTATTGCGTCCGGGTTTAGGTACGAGCAGTACTTC	CASSIASGFRYEQYF
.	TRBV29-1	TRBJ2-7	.	TGCAGCGTTGAAAGAAGAGAGACCATTTGCGGGGCCCTCTACGAGCAGTACTTC	CSVERRETICGALYEQYF
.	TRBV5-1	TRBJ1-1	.	TGCGCCAGCAGCTTGATTTTACGGGAGAAAGCTTTCTTT	CASSLILREKAFF
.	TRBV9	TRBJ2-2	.	TGTGCCAGCAGCGTAGCTGGAAGCGGCACCGGGGAGCTGTTTTTT	CASSVAGSGTGELFF
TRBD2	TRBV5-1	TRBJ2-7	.	TGCGCCAGCAGCTTTCTAGCGGGGGAACCGTACGAGCAGTACTTC	CASSFLAGEPYEQYF
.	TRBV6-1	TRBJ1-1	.	TGTGCCAGCACAAAGAACACTGAAGCTTTCTTT	CASTKNTEAFF
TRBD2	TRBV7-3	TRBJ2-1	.	TGTGCCAGCAGCGGGGGACTAGCGGACTACAATGAGCAGTTCTTC	CASSGGLADYNEQFF
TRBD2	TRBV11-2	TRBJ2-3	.	TGTGCCAGCAGCTTGACTAGCGGGGGGAAGACGCAGTATTTT	CASSLTSGGKTQYF
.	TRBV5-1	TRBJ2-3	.	TGCGCCAGCAGCTTAGAACCGGGGTCGGGGACAGATACGCAGTATTTT	CASSLEPGSGTDTQYF
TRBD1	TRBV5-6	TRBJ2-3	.	TGTGCCAGCAGCCCGGGACAGGGTGCAGATACGCAGTATTTT	CASSPGQGADTQYF
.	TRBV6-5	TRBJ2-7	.	TGTGCCAGTTCGGACTATCTCTACGAGCAGTACTTC	CASSDYLYEQYF
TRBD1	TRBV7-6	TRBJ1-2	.	TGTGCCAGCAGCCTCCAGACAGGGGGCTATGGCTACACCTTC	CASSLQTGGYGYTF
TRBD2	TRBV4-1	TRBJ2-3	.	TGCGCCAGCAGCCAAGGGACTAGCGGGATGACAGATACGCAGTATTTT	CASSQGTSGMTDTQYF
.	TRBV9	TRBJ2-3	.	TGTGCCAGCAGCGTTACGGGAGTGACAGATACGCAGTATTTT	CASSVTGVTDTQYF
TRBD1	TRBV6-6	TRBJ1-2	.	TGTGCCAGCACCCAGAGGACAGGGATCGACGGCTACACCTTC	CASTQRTGIDGYTF
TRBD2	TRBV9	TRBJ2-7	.	TGTGCCAGCAGCGTAGTCGGGGGGGGGCGACCGAAAACAAGTTACGAGCAGTACTTC	CASSVVGGGRPKTSYEQYF
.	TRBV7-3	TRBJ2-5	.	TGTGCCAGCAGCTCCCCCGACTCCGGGACCCAGTACTTC	CASSSPDSGTQYF
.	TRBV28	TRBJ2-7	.	TGTGCCAGCAGTTTACTGGGGACACCCTACGAGCAGTACTTC	CASSLLGTPYEQYF
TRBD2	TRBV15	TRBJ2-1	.	TGTGCCACCAGCAGGGGCGGGACTAGCGGGAGGAGGTCCTACAATGAGCAGTTCTTC	CATSRGGTSGRRSYNEQFF
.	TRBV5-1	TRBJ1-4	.	TGCGCCAGCATTCTGTTAAAAAATGAAAAACTGTTTTTT	CASILLKNEKLFF
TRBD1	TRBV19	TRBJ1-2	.	TGTGCCAGTAGTTGGGGGACAGGATCCCCCTATGGCTACACCTTC	CASSWGTGSPYGYTF
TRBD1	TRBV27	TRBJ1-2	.	TGTGCCAGCAGTTCCCGTCTAGGGACAGGAGCTGGCTACACCTTC	CASSSRLGTGAGYTF
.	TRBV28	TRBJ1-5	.	TGTGCCAGCAGTTTAAACAGGATCTATAGCAATCAGCCCCAGCATTTT	CASSLNRIYSNQPQHF
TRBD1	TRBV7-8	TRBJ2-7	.	TGTGCCAGCAGCCCTAGGCAGGGGGACACCTACGAGCAGTACTTC	CASSPRQGDTYEQYF
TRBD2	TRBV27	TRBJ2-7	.	TGTGCCAGCAGTTTATTGGGGACTAACGAGCAGTACTTC	CASSLLGTNEQYF
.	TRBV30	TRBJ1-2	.	TGTGCCTGGAGCGGCGGGGGACACTATGGCTACACCTTC	CAWSGGGHYGYTF
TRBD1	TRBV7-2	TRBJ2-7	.	TGTGCCAGCAGCTTAGCCGGGACAGGGGGCTACGAGCAGTACTTC	CASSLAGTGGYEQYF
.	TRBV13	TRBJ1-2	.	TGTGCCAGCAGCTTACAAGAGGCTTATGGCTACACCTTC	CASSLQEAYGYTF
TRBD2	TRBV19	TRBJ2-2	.	TGTGCCAGTAGCCCGACTAGCGGGAGTGATATCGGGGAGCTGTTTTTT	CASSPTSGSDIGELFF
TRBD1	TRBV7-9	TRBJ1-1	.	TGTGCCAGCAGCTTAGAACACAGGGGCACTGAAGCTTTCTTT	CASSLEHRGTEAFF
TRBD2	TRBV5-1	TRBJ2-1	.	TGCGCCAGCAGCCTGCTGTCGGGGGGCTACAATGAGCAGTTCTTC	CASSLLSGGYNEQFF
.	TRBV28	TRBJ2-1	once	TGTGCCAGCAGTCCGAGCTCATACAATGAGCAGTTCTTC	CASSPSSYNEQFF
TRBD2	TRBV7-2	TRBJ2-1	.	TGTGCCAGCAGCTCTGGACTAGCGGGAGGTGCCTACAATGAGCAGTTCTTC	CASSSGLAGGAYNEQFF
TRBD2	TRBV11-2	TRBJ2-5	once	TGTGCCAGCAGCCCCTTCCCTAGCGGGCTCCAAGAGACCCAGTACTTC	CASSPFPSGLQETQYF
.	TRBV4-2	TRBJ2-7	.	TGTGCCAGCAGCCAAGCGCGACAGGCCACCTACGAGCAGTACTTC	CASSQARQATYEQYF
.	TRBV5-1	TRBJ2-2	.	TGCGCCAGCAGCTTAGACAGGAACACCGGGGAGCTGTTTTTT	CASSLDRNTGELFF
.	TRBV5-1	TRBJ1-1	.	TGCGCCAGCAGCCCATATAGGGGGACGTTGAACACTGAAGCTTTCTTT	CASSPYRGTLNTEAFF
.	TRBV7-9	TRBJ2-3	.	TGTGCCAGCAGCGCCGGGATTACAGATACGCAGTATTTT	CASSAGITDTQYF
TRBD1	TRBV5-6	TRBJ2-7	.	TGTGCCAGCAGCTTCCTCGGGACAGGGGGGTACGAGCAGTACTTC	CASSFLGTGGYEQYF
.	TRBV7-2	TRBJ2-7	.	TGTGCCAGCAGCTTAGATAGCGGATCCTACGAGCAGTACTTC	CASSLDSGSYEQYF
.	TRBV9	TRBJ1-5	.	TGTGCCAGCAGCCCACCCCGGGGGGCCAAGAATCAGCCCCAGCATTTT	CASSPPRGAKNQPQHF
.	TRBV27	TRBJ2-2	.	TGTGCCAGCAGGAACACGAACACCGGGGAGCTGTTTTTT	CASRNTNTGELFF
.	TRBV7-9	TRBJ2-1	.	TGTGCCAGCAGCTTAGACACATACAATGAGCAGTTCTTC	CASSLDTYNEQFF
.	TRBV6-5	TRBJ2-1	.	TGTGCCAGCAGTTACCGGGAGACTTACAATGAGCAGTTCTTC	CASSYRETYNEQFF
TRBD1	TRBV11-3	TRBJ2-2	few	TGTGCCAGCAGCTTTCCAATAACCACAGGGGGCACGACCGGGGAGCTGTTTTTT	CASSFPITTGGTTGELFF
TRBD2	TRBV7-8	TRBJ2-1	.	TGTGCCAGCAGCACGGGACTAGCGGAGAATGAGCAGTTCTTC	CASSTGLAENEQFF
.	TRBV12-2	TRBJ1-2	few	TGTGCAAGTCGCCTCCCGGACCGCGGGGGGAAGGCATACTATGGCTACACCTTC	CASRLPDRGGKAYYGYTF
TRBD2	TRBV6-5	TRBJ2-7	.	TGTGCCAGCCGAACCTGGACTAGCTGGGAGCAGTACTTC	CASRTWTSWEQYF
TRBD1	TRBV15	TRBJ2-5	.	TGTGCCACCAGCGGACCCGGACAGGTCATAAAAAGGTACCAAGAGACCCAGTACTTC	CATSGPGQVIKRYQETQYF